This record concerns one TCR beta chain sequence. Its cognate antigen has yet to be identified. Per-nucleotide qualities are absent, and no much larger clonotype sits a single base away. Additional DNA sequences in this sample encode the identical CDR3. The data belong to a study of blood T cell repertoires in COVID-19 (dated by TCRdb to about 2020). Looking at the study overall: Samples covering the acute and convalescent phases of COVID-19 were provided by collaborators in the United States, Italy and Spain. Where HLA class I and class II types were available, the types were taken from metadata supplied by the sample provider, not from assay-based typing. Samples were obtained from the ongoing ImmuneRACE study (first 160 participants) and from about 1,300 subjects provided by 6 global collaborators. The sample metadata nearly always contained a de-identified subject ID, COVID-19 status, age in years and sex. Subjects who had been exposed to COVID-19, were actively infected with it, or had recovered from it provided the deeply sampled blood TCRbeta repertoires that made up the dataset. The material from the prospective study consisted of cDNA or gDNA derived from T cells, B-cell-depleted T cells, or PBMCs. The repertoires were released in a freely available public database intended as a resource for research on the immune response to SARS-CoV-2. Broader findings and caveats from the paper: Clinical and demographic metadata were provided uncurated, with the amount varying by source and participant.

The immunoSEQ Assay, a bias-controlled multiplex PCR, was used to amplify TCRbeta CDR3 regions from genomic DNA. As for the authors' bioinformatics: The number of nucleated cells in each sample was estimated by amplification of reference gene primers within the assay. Sequence reads were collapsed and filtered to measure the absolute abundance of every unique TCRbeta CDR3 rearrangement. For each sample, productive Simpson clonality was calculated as the square root of Simpson's diversity index over productive rearrangements. TCRdb took over this immuneACCESS table, retaining in-frame rearrangements with V and J assigned. Such tables are incomplete; in checked studies, under half of the missing clones stem from an unresolved V gene, and the remainder is unexplained. V, J and clone size are taken as reported in that table, and D and trimming were inferred from the DNA itself. For this sample the table gives some 130,000 clones, of which roughly 91% were detected only once. The top ten constitute roughly 18% of the sample.

Including cysteine and phenylalanine, the CDR3 has 13 amino acids. Only CDR3 DNA remains: 39 bases, in frame from the first base. The V and J ends are trimmed by 0 bases and 4 bases, leaving 5 bases between them. CDR1 and CDR2, looked up from the germline V gene, are SGHRS and YFSETQ. Each collaborating institution followed its own protocols to collect whole blood in K2EDTA tubes. For TCRbeta analysis, collaborators shipped samples as frozen whole blood, isolated PBMCs, or DNA extracted from either of those sample types. The sequence derives from a man aged 45-65 years with active or convalescent COVID-19. The sequence links TRBV5-1 to TRBJ2-1, with the D gene not confidently named. The sequenced sample was peripheral blood. The CDR3 in this case is CASSLGGYNEQFF. DNA sequence: TGCGCCAGCAGCTTGGGCGGATACAATGAGCAGTTCTTC.